The 13 T cell receptor beta chains in this list originate from one sample, sequenced in a study of shared clonotypes between healthy human individuals. Libraries were prepared by immunoSEQ multiplex PCR; TCRdb keeps only in-frame clonotypes and omits some of them. The sample records more than 400,000 clones, 90% to 96% being singletons. Material for sequencing was naive CD4+ T cells sorted from blood. Subset described: CD45RA+ positively selected. These receptors originate from a woman aged 30 to 39 in good health.

J is TRBJ2-1 and V is TRBV18, with no clear D. CDR3 size: 15 residues. Germline CDR1 KGHSH, CDR2 LQKENI. Trimming cost V 3 bases and J 0 bases, with 9 bases left between them. The CDR3, as DNA: TGTGCCAGCTCACCTTCTAGAAGCTCCTACAATGAGCAGTTCTTC. It is translated as CASSPSRSSYNEQFF.

This CDR3 reads CASSKTVNTGELFF. The CDR3 DNA is TGTGCCAGCTCCAAGACAGTTAACACCGGGGAGCTGTTTTTT. The chain uses TRBV28 and TRBJ2-2; D perhaps matches TRBD1 (5 bases). The CDR3 length is 14 residues. CDR1 is MDHEN and CDR2 is SYDVKM in the germline V gene. V lost 8 bases and J 2 bases, leaving 12 bases between the germline ends.

The chain has TRBV19 and TRBJ2-1; 9 bases agree with TRBD2. The CDR3 runs to 15 residues. CDR1 and CDR2 (germline): LNHDA, SQIVND (reference sequence). V gave up 1 base and J gave up 10 bases; unmatched junction bases: 8. CDR3 coding DNA: TGTGCCAGTAGTATAGGACCGGGACTAGCCAGAGAGCAGTTCTTC. It codes for CASSIGPGLAREQFF.

The genes are TRBV15 and TRBJ2-4; 8 positions match TRBD2. Germline trimming cut 0 bases from V and 2 bases from J; bases unmatched to any gene: 12. Germline V lookup: CDR1 LNHNV, CDR2 YYDKDF (reference sequence). The CDR3 contains 19 residues. The CDR3 spells CATSRDVLTERETKNIQYF. The CDR3 DNA sequence: TGTGCCACCAGCAGAGATGTACTGACTGAGCGGGAGACCAAAAACATTCAGTACTTC.

This rearrangement joins TRBV2 to TRBJ2-1; 9 bases align to TRBD2. Trimming cost V 0 bases and J 6 bases; bases outside gene matches: 9. The CDR3 consists of 17 residues. Germline V CDR1 and CDR2: SNHLY, FYNNEI. DNA for the CDR3: TGTGCCAGCAGTGAAGCCCTGGGTAGCGGGAGCGTCAATGAGCAGTTCTTC. As protein: CASSEALGSGSVNEQFF.

J is TRBJ1-5 and V is TRBV7-8, with D maybe TRBD1 (5 bases). Germline V gene sequence: CDR1 SGHVS, CDR2 FQNEAQ. The CDR3 spans 17 residues. With 3 bases removed from V and 1 base from J, the gap between germline ends came to 16 bases. CDR3 region: CASSLGSGVLSNQPQHF. CDR3 bases: TGTGCCAGCAGCTTGGGATCGGGGGTACTCAGCAATCAGCCCCAGCATTTT.

The V gene is TRBV18, the J gene TRBJ1-1; TRBD1 agrees at 7 bases. Germline V lookup: CDR1 KGHSH, CDR2 LQKENI. V shed 1 base, J shed 1 base, and the junction held 6 bases outside the gene matches. CDR3 length: 16 residues. CDR3 DNA sequence: TGTGCCAGCTCACCACGGTCTGGGACAGCGAACACTGAAGCTTTCTTT. This gives the protein CASSPRSGTANTEAFF.

The chain is built from TRBV5-1 and TRBJ1-2; no definite D call. The germline V gene has CDR1 SGHRS and CDR2 YFSETQ. V gave up 0 bases and J gave up 5 bases, with 14 bases separating them. The CDR3 loop spans 15 amino acids. CDR3 DNA: TGCGCCAGCAGCTTGGTGGCAGCGATGGAGTATGGCTACACCTTC. Encoded protein: CASSLVAAMEYGYTF.

This sequence joins TRBV28 and TRBJ1-1; no reliable D call. CDR3 size: 16 residues. Germline assignment: CDR1 MDHEN and CDR2 SYDVKM. Trimming took 7 bases from V and 1 from J, leaving 19 bases between them. The chain's CDR3 is CASKAPFPSGNTEAFF. DNA for the CDR3: TGTGCCAGCAAAGCCCCCTTTCCCTCTGGGAACACTGAAGCTTTCTTT.

The chain joins TRBV18 to TRBJ2-3, with D perhaps being TRBD1 or TRBD2 (6 bases each). The CDR3 length is 17 residues. Germline V gene sequence: CDR1 KGHSH, CDR2 LQKENI. Trimming stripped 6 bases from V and 0 bases from J, with 19 bases between. The CDR3 reads CASSDRIAATSTDTQYF. The CDR3 DNA reads TGTGCCAGCTCGGACAGAATAGCGGCTACTAGCACAGATACGCAGTATTTT.

J is TRBJ2-5 and V is TRBV28, with 8 bases lining up with TRBD2. With the DNA end fitting TRBJ2-7 better, the J assignment may be wrong. CDR3 length: 17 amino acids. From germline, CDR1 is MDHEN and CDR2 SYDVKM. Here the CDR3 reads CASSPYPRGGRIYEQYF. CDR3 sequence (DNA): TGTGCCAGCAGTCCGTACCCCAGAGGCGGGAGGATCTACGAGCAGTACTTC.

This rearrangement joins TRBV18 to TRBJ2-7; TRBD1 matches at 7 bases. CDR1 and CDR2 (germline): KGHSH, LQKENI. The trim removed 2 bases at V and 7 bases at J, leaving 11 bases unmatched. The CDR3 length is 15 residues. The CDR3 loop reads CASSPIDRAGIEQYF. The CDR3, as DNA: TGTGCCAGCTCACCAATAGACAGGGCCGGTATAGAGCAGTACTTC. The complete variable domain, with remaining parts taken from reference TRBV18 and TRBJ2-7, reads NAGVMQNPRHLVRRRGQEARLRCSPMKGHSHVYWYRQLPEEGLKFMVYLQKENIIDESGMPKERFSAEFPKEGPSILRIQQVVRGDSAAYFCASSPIDRAGIEQYFGPGTRLTVT.

The chain uses TRBV5-5 and TRBJ2-7; 12 bases match TRBD1. Germline CDR1 reads SGHKS; CDR2 reads YYEKEE (reference sequence). The CDR3 is 16 residues long. Trimming at V came to 5 bases and at J to 6 bases, leaving 12 bases not matched to a gene. CDR3 protein: CASSQEVGTGGGEQYF. In DNA, the CDR3 is TGTGCCAGCAGTCAGGAGGTGGGGACAGGGGGCGGCGAGCAGTACTTC.